These T cell receptor beta chains were read from a single sample in a study of patients and donors after allogeneic stem cell transplantation. MiXCR, applied by TCRdb to the RT-PCR reads, yields one record per CDR3 protein. The sample records some 960,000 distinct CDR3 sequences, about 20% being singletons. The sample comprised blood, either unsorted or a sorted T cell fraction (not recorded which). The receptors were sampled from a human donor who was either an allogeneic HSCT recipient or a stem cell or donor lymphocyte infusion donor (not recorded which). It is not recorded whose cells these are; they may come from a transplant donor. Each CDR3 is given with its conserved first and last residue. Fields, in order: V gene, D gene, clone size, J gene, CDR3 protein, CDR3 DNA. A D gene is named only where the DNA matches it firmly. Size tells how often a clone was seen (once, few, many) or the class of an expanded clone, and some rows leave it out.

V: TRBV11-2
D: -
size: few
J: TRBJ1-2
CDR3: CASSLEGWGVKPDYYGYTF
DNA: TGTGCCAGCAGCTTAGAGGGATGGGGTGTCAAGCCGGACTACTATGGCTACACCTTC

V: TRBV20-1
D: TRBD1
size: -
J: TRBJ1-3
CDR3: CSARVSGTGLSGNTIYF
DNA: TGCAGTGCTAGAGTCTCCGGGACAGGGCTCTCTGGAAACACCATATATTTT

V: TRBV9
D: TRBD1
size: -
J: TRBJ1-2
CDR3: CASSLPGQGLLTF
DNA: TGTGCCAGCAGCCTACCCGGACAGGGCTTATTGACCTTC

V: TRBV10-3
D: TRBD1
size: -
J: TRBJ1-1
CDR3: CAISESGRGRTEAFF
DNA: TGTGCCATCAGTGAGTCCGGCAGGGGGAGGACTGAAGCTTTCTTT

V: TRBV12-3/TRBV12-4
D: TRBD2
size: few
J: TRBJ2-1
CDR3: CASTQRSAGAYNEQFF
DNA: TGTGCCAGCACCCAAAGGAGCGCGGGGGCCTACAATGAGCAGTTCTTC

V: TRBV20-1
D: -
size: -
J: TRBJ2-1
CDR3: CSALDLGRASNEQFF
DNA: TGCAGTGCCCTAGACCTGGGTCGGGCCTCCAATGAGCAGTTCTTC

V: TRBV15
D: -
size: few
J: TRBJ2-1
CDR3: CATSRALDKTNEQFF
DNA: TGTGCCACCAGCAGGGCTCTTGACAAGACCAATGAGCAGTTCTTC

V: TRBV6-1
D: -
size: -
J: TRBJ1-1
CDR3: CASSTQTGNTEAFF
DNA: TGTGCCAGCAGTACCCAGACGGGGAACACTGAAGCTTTCTTT

V: TRBV7-2
D: -
size: -
J: TRBJ1-2
CDR3: CASSLHPWVNFGYTF
DNA: TGTGCCAGCAGCCTACATCCGTGGGTAAACTTTGGCTACACCTTC

V: TRBV20-1
D: -
size: few
J: TRBJ2-1
CDR3: CSARDVQFYNEQFF
DNA: TGCAGTGCTAGAGATGTGCAGTTCTACAATGAGCAGTTCTTC

V: TRBV11-2
D: -
size: -
J: TRBJ2-5
CDR3: CASSPQALATETQYF
DNA: TGTGCCAGCAGCCCCCAGGCCTTGGCAACAGAGACCCAGTACTTC

V: TRBV20-1
D: -
size: -
J: TRBJ1-5
CDR3: CSARDANLWPDPSNQPQHF
DNA: TGCAGTGCTAGAGACGCGAACCTTTGGCCAGACCCCTCCAATCAGCCCCAGCATTTT

V: TRBV4-1
D: -
size: many
J: TRBJ1-2
CDR3: CASSQGQDGYGYTF
DNA: TGCGCCAGCAGCCAAGGACAGGATGGTTATGGCTACACCTTC

V: TRBV20-1
D: TRBD2
size: few
J: TRBJ2-2
CDR3: CSAISGINTGELFF
DNA: TGCAGTGCTATTAGCGGGATTAACACCGGGGAGCTGTTTTTT

V: TRBV20-1
D: -
size: few
J: TRBJ1-3
CDR3: CSAETELGNTIYF
DNA: TGCAGTGCTGAGACAGAACTTGGAAACACCATATATTTT

V: TRBV19
D: TRBD2
size: few
J: TRBJ2-1
CDR3: CASTERGSSYNEQFF
DNA: TGTGCCAGTACTGAGCGGGGGAGCTCCTACAATGAGCAGTTCTTC

V: TRBV12-3/TRBV12-4
D: TRBD1
size: few
J: TRBJ2-1
CDR3: CASRYTPGTGVNEQFF
DNA: TGTGCCAGCAGGTATACCCCCGGGACAGGGGTCAATGAGCAGTTCTTC

V: TRBV3-1
D: -
size: -
J: TRBJ2-7
CDR3: CASSGGTPSYEQYF
DNA: TGTGCCAGCAGCGGTGGGACACCTAGTTACGAGCAGTACTTC

V: TRBV5-1
D: TRBD1
size: -
J: TRBJ1-1
CDR3: CASSFGWGQMNTEAFF
DNA: TGCGCCAGCAGCTTCGGCTGGGGACAGATGAACACTGAAGCTTTCTTT

V: TRBV18
D: TRBD2
size: few
J: TRBJ2-3
CDR3: CASSPTSGKGTDTQYF
DNA: TGTGCCAGCTCACCGACTAGCGGGAAAGGGACAGATACGCAGTATTTT

V: TRBV12-3/TRBV12-4
D: -
size: -
J: TRBJ1-2
CDR3: CASSPRGAPNYGYTF
DNA: TGTGCCAGCAGTCCCCGGGGGGCTCCGAACTATGGCTACACCTTC

V: TRBV30
D: TRBD1
size: -
J: TRBJ2-1
CDR3: CAWDRVPFF
DNA: TGTGCCTGGGACAGGGTTCCGTTCTTC

V: TRBV9
D: -
size: -
J: TRBJ1-2
CDR3: CASSPPEYGYTF
DNA: TGTGCCAGCAGCCCCCCTGAGTATGGCTACACCTTC

V: TRBV12-3/TRBV12-4
D: -
size: many
J: TRBJ2-1
CDR3: CASSPFKQSNEQFF
DNA: TGTGCCAGCAGCCCGTTTAAACAGAGCAATGAGCAGTTCTTC

V: TRBV28
D: -
size: -
J: TRBJ1-2
CDR3: CASSLVAVPGYTF
DNA: TGTGCCAGCAGTTTAGTGGCAGTCCCTGGCTACACCTTC

V: TRBV7-9
D: TRBD1
size: -
J: TRBJ1-3
CDR3: CASSPRGTGAWNTIYF
DNA: TGTGCCAGCAGCCCGAGAGGGACAGGGGCTTGGAACACCATATATTTT

V: TRBV5-1
D: -
size: -
J: TRBJ2-2
CDR3: CASMGAGELFF
DNA: TGCGCCAGCATGGGGGCCGGGGAGCTGTTTTTT

V: TRBV6-2/TRBV6-3
D: TRBD2
size: few
J: TRBJ2-7
CDR3: CASRGGTDYEQYF
DNA: TGTGCCAGCAGGGGGGGGACTGACTACGAGCAGTACTTC

V: TRBV14
D: -
size: -
J: TRBJ2-7
CDR3: CASSQFGTSPYEQYF
DNA: TGTGCCAGCAGCCAGTTCGGGACATCACCTTACGAGCAGTACTTC

V: TRBV4-2
D: -
size: many
J: TRBJ2-5
CDR3: CASSPTGTETQYF
DNA: TGTGCCAGCAGCCCAACAGGAACGGAGACCCAGTACTTC

V: TRBV27
D: -
size: few
J: TRBJ1-1
CDR3: CASSTNSEAFF
DNA: TGTGCCAGCAGCACCAACAGTGAAGCTTTCTTT

V: TRBV5-5
D: TRBD1
size: few
J: TRBJ1-5
CDR3: CASTTTGGFGQPQHF
DNA: TGTGCCAGCACCACGACAGGGGGCTTTGGGCAGCCCCAGCATTTT

V: TRBV12-3/TRBV12-4
D: TRBD1
size: few
J: TRBJ1-3
CDR3: CASSPREGARIAGNTIYF
DNA: TGTGCCAGCAGTCCCCGCGAGGGGGCTAGGATAGCTGGAAACACCATATATTTT

V: TRBV2
D: -
size: few
J: TRBJ2-7
CDR3: CASSSRVSYEQYF
DNA: TGTGCCAGCAGTAGTCGGGTGTCCTACGAGCAGTACTTC

V: TRBV5-1
D: TRBD1
size: -
J: TRBJ2-7
CDR3: CASSPGTVGSYEQYF
DNA: TGCGCCAGCAGCCCCGGGACAGTAGGATCCTACGAGCAGTACTTC

V: TRBV5-1
D: -
size: few
J: TRBJ2-1
CDR3: CASSLDRRNYNEQFF
DNA: TGCGCCAGCAGCTTGGATCGGCGGAACTACAATGAGCAGTTCTTC

V: TRBV24-1
D: TRBD2
size: -
J: TRBJ2-1
CDR3: CATSDSGTSGRYNEQFF
DNA: TGTGCCACCAGTGATTCTGGGACTAGCGGGAGATACAATGAGCAGTTCTTC

V: TRBV7-3
D: TRBD1
size: few
J: TRBJ1-1
CDR3: CASSWTPGTGIIEAFF
DNA: TGTGCCAGCAGCTGGACCCCCGGGACAGGGATAATTGAAGCTTTCTTT

V: TRBV12-3/TRBV12-4
D: TRBD2
size: many
J: TRBJ2-1
CDR3: CASSFLAGGITYNEQFF
DNA: TGTGCCAGCAGTTTTTTAGCGGGAGGGATTACTTACAATGAGCAGTTCTTC

V: TRBV7-3
D: TRBD2
size: -
J: TRBJ2-3
CDR3: CASSVQRGGADTQYF
DNA: TGTGCCAGCAGCGTTCAGCGGGGGGGTGCGGATACGCAGTATTTT

V: TRBV15
D: -
size: -
J: TRBJ2-1
CDR3: CATSFGGSYNEQFF
DNA: TGTGCCACCAGCTTTGGGGGTTCCTACAATGAGCAGTTCTTC